This record concerns one T cell receptor (beta chain) sequence. This CDR3 is 14 amino acids long. CDR1 is LNHDA and CDR2 is SQIVND in the germline V gene (reference sequence). Between the trimmed V and J ends, which lost 2 bases and 0 bases, there was a span of 8 bases. Under the authors' procedure: Reference gene primer amplification gave estimated nucleated cell counts. The assay was immunoSEQ multiplex PCR, and TCRdb's table has in-frame clones only and misses some. The V and J calls and the clone size are those of that table, but D and trimming were determined from the DNA. Of about 110,000 clones in the sample, about 85% were seen once. The data derive from a study of blood T cell repertoires in COVID-19.

The chain links TRBV19 to TRBJ2-7, with D unclear. This sequence was found in a human donor in a cohort sampled during active COVID-19. The source material was peripheral blood. CDR3 residues: CASSITVTSYEQYF. The CDR3 DNA reads TGTGCCAGTAGTATAACAGTCACCTCCTACGAGCAGTACTTC.